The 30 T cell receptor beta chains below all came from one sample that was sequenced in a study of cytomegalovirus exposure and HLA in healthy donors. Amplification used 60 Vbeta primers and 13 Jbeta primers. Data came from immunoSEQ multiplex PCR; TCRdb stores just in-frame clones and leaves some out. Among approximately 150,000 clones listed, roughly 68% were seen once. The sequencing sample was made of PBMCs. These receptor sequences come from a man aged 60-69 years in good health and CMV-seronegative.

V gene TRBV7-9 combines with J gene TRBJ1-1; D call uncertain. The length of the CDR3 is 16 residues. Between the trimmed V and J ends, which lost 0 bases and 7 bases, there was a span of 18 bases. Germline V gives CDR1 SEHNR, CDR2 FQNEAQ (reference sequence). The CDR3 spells CASSLASPLHLFEAFF. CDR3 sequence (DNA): TGTGCCAGCAGCTTAGCGAGTCCCCTCCACCTATTTGAAGCTTTCTTT. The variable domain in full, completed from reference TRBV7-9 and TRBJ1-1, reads DTGVSQNPRHKITKRGQNVTFRCDPISEHNRLYWYRQTLGQGPEFLTYFQNEAQLEKSRLLSDRFSAERPKGSFSTLEIQRTEQGDSAMYLCASSLASPLHLFEAFFGQGTRLTVV.

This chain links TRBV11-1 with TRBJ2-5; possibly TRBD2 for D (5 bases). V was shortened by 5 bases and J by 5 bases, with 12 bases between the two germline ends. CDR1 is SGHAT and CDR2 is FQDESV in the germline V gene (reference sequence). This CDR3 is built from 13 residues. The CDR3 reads CASSLTRRETQYF. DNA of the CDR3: TGTGCCAGCAGCCTTACTAGAAGGGAGACCCAGTACTTC. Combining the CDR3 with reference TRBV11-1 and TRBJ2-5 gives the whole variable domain EAEVAQSPRYKITEKSQAVAFWCDPISGHATLYWYRQILGQGPELLVQFQDESVVDDSQLPKDRFSAERLKGVDSTLKIQPAELGDSAMYLCASSLTRRETQYFGPGTRLLVL.

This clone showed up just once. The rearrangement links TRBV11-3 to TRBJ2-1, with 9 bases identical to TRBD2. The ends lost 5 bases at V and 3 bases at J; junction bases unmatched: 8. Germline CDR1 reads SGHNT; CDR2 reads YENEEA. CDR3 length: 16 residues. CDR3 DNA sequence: TGTGCCAGCAGCGGTAGCGGGAGTGGTAACTACAATGAGCAGTTCTTC. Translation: CASSGSGSGNYNEQFF. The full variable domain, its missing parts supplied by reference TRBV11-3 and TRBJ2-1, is EAGVVQSPRYKIIEKKQPVAFWCNPISGHNTLYWYLQNLGQGPELLIRYENEEAVDDSQLPKDRFSAERLKGVDSTLKIQPAELGDSAVYLCASSGSGSGNYNEQFFGPGTRLTVL.

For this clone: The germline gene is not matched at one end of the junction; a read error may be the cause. CDR3 protein: CASVTTETNYGYPF. CDR3 nucleotides: TGTGCCAGCGTCACAACGGAAACTAACTATGGCTACCCCTTC. The rearrangement joins TRBV28 to TRBJ1-2; D unclear. This CDR3 contains 14 residues. CDR1 is MDHEN, CDR2 SYDVKM, per germline.

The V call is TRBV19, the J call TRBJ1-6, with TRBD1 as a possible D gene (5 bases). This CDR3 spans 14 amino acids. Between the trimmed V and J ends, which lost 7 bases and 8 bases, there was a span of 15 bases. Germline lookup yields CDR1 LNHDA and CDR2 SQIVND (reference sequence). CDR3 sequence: CASNLGGEDSPLHF. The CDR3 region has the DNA TGTGCCAGTAACCTCGGGGGGGAAGATTCACCCCTCCACTTT.

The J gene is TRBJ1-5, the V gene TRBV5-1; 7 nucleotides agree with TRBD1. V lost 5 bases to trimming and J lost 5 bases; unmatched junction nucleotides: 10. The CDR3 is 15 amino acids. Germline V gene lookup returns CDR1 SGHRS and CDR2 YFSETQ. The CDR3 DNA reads TGCGCCAGCAGAGAGGGGGCGAACGGGGATCAGCCCCAGCATTTT. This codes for CASREGANGDQPQHF.

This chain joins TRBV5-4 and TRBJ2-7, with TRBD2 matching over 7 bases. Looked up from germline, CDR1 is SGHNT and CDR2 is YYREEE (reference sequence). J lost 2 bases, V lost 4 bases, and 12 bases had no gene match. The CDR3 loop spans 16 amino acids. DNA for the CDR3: TGTGCCAGCAGCCAGGGACGCGGGAGCGCCACCTACGAGCAGTACTTC. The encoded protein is CASSQGRGSATYEQYF.

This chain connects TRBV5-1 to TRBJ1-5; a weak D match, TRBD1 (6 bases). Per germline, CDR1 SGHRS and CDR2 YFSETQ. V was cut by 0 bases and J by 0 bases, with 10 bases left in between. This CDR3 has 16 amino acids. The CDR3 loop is CASSLGTALSNQPQHF. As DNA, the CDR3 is TGCGCCAGCAGCTTGGGGACAGCACTTAGCAATCAGCCCCAGCATTTT.

The DNA for the CDR3 is TGTGCCAGCAGTAATACAGGAGAAGCTTTCTTT. It codes for CASSNTGEAFF. The chain carries TRBV6-6 and TRBJ1-1; D might be TRBD1 (5 bases). Germline CDR1 and CDR2: MNHNY and SVGAGI (reference sequence). The CDR3 runs 11 residues. V was shortened by 5 bases and J by 8 bases, with 9 bases between the two germline ends.

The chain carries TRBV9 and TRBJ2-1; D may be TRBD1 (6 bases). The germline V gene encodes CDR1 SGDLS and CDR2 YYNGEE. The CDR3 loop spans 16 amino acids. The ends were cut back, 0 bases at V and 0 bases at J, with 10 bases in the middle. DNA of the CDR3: TGTGCCAGCAGCGTAGTGGGGGCAGGCTCCTACAATGAGCAGTTCTTC. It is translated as CASSVVGAGSYNEQFF.

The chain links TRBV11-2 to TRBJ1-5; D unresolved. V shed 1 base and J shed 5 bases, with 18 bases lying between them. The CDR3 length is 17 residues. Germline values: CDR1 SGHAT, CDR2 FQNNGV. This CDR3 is CASSLGSKVGSDQPQHF. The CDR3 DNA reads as TGTGCCAGCAGCTTAGGCTCTAAGGTGGGGAGCGATCAGCCCCAGCATTTT.

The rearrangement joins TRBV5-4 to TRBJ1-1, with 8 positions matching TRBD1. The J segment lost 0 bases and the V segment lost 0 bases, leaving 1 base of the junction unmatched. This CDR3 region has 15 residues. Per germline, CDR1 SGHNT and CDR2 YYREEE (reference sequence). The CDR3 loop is CASSLGGQVNTEAFF. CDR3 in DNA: TGTGCCAGCAGCTTGGGGGGACAGGTGAACACTGAAGCTTTCTTT.

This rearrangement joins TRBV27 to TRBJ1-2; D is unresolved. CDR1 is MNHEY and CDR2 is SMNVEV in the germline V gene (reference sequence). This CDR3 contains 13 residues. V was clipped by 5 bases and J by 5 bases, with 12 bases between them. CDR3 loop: CASSDSGLYGYTF. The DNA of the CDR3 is TGTGCCAGCAGTGATTCGGGGTTGTATGGCTACACCTTC.

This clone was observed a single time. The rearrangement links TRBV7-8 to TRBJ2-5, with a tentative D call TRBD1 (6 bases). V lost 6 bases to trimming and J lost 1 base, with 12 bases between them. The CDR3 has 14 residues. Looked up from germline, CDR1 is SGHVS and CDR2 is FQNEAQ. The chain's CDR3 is CASSSTGLQETQYF. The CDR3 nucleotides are TGTGCCAGCAGTTCCACAGGGCTCCAAGAGACCCAGTACTTC.

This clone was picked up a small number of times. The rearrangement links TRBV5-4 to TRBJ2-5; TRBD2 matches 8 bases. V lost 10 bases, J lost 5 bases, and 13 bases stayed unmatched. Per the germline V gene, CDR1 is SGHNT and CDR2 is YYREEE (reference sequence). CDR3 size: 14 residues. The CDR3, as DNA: TGTGCCGGGCAGAGAGCGGGAGAGGGGGAGACCCAGTACTTC. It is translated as CAGQRAGEGETQYF.

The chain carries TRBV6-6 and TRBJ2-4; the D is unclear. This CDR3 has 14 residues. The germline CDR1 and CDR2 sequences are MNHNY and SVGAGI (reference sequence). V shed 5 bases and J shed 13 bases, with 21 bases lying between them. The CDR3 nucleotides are TGTGCCAGCAGTCTCCCGGCCGACTCCCTTCGACAGTACTTC. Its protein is CASSLPADSLRQYF.

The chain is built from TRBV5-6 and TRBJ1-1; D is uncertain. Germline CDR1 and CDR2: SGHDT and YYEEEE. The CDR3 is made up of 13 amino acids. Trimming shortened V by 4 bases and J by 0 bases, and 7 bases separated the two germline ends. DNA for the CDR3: TGTGCCAGCAGCGTAGATATGAACACTGAAGCTTTCTTT. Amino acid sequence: CASSVDMNTEAFF. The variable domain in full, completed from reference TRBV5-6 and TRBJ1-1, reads DAGVTQSPTHLIKTRGQQVTLRCSPKSGHDTVSWYQQALGQGPQFIFQYYEEEERQRGNFPDRFSGHQFPNYSSELNVNALLLGDSALYLCASSVDMNTEAFFGQGTRLTVV.

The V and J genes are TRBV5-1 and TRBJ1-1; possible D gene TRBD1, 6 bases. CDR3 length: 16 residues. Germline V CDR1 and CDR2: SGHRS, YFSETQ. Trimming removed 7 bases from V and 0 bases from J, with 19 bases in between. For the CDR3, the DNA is TGCGCCAGCGGGTGGGGGGGGGCCATCATGAACACTGAAGCTTTCTTT. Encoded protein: CASGWGGAIMNTEAFF.

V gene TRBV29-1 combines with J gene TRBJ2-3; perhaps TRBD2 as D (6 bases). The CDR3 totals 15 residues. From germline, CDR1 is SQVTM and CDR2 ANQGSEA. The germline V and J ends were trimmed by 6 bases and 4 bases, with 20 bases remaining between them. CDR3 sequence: CSVVYGREWSDTQYF. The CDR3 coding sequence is TGCAGCGTCGTCTATGGCCGGGAGTGGTCAGATACGCAGTATTTT.

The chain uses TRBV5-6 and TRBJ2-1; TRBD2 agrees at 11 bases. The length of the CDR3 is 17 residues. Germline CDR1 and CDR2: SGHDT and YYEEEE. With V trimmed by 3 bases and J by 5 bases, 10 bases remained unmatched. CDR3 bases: TGTGCCAGCAGCTACTGGGGACTAGCGGTTTTTAACAATGAGCAGTTCTTC. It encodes CASSYWGLAVFNNEQFF.

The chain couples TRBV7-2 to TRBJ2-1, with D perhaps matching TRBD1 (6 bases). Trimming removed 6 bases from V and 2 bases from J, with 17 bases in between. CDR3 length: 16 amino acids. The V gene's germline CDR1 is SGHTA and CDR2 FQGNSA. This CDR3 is CASRSQGTLPYNEQFF. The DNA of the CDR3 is TGTGCCAGCAGATCTCAAGGGACACTCCCCTACAATGAGCAGTTCTTC.

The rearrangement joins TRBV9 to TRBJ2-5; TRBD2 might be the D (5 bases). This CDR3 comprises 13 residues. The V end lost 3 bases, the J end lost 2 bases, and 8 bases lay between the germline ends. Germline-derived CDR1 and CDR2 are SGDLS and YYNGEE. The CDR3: CASSGTSQETQYF. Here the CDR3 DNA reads TGTGCCAGCAGCGGAACTAGTCAAGAGACCCAGTACTTC.

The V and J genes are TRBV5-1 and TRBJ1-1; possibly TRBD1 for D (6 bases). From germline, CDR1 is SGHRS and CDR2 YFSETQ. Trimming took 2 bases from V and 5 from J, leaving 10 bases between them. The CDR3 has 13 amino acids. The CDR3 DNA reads TGCGCCAGCAGCTTTAACAGGGAAACTGAAGCTTTCTTT. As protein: CASSFNRETEAFF. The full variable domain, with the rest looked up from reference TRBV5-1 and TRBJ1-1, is KAGVTQTPRYLIKTRGQQVTLSCSPISGHRSVSWYQQTPGQGLQFLFEYFSETQRNKGNFPGRFSGRQFSNSRSEMNVSTLELGDSALYLCASSFNRETEAFFGQGTRLTVV.

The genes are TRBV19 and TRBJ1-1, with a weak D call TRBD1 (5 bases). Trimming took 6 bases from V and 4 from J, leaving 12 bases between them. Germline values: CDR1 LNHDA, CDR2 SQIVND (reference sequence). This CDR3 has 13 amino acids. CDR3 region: CASRKTAFTEAFF. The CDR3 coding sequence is TGTGCCAGTAGGAAGACAGCTTTCACTGAAGCTTTCTTT.

The DNA for the CDR3 is TGTGCCAGCAGCTTGAGACGGGCCTACGAGCAGTACTTC. Encoded protein: CASSLRRAYEQYF. The chain couples TRBV5-8 to TRBJ2-7; D gene ambiguous. Trimming took off 1 base at V and 2 bases at J, with 7 bases between the two ends. The CDR3 is 13 amino acids. Looked up from germline, CDR1 is SGHTS and CDR2 is YDEGEE.

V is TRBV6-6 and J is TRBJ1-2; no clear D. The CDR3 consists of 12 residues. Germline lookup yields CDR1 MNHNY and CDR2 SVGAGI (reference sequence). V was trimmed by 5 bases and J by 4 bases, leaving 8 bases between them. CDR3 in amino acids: CASSEAIYGYTF. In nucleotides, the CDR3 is TGTGCCAGCAGTGAGGCCATCTATGGCTACACCTTC.

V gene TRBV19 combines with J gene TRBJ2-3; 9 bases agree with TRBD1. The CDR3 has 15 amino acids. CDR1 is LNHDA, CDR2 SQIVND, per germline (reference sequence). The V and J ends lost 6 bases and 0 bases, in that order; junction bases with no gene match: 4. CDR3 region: CASRAGTGSTDTQYF. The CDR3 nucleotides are TGTGCCAGTAGGGCCGGGACAGGGAGCACAGATACGCAGTATTTT.

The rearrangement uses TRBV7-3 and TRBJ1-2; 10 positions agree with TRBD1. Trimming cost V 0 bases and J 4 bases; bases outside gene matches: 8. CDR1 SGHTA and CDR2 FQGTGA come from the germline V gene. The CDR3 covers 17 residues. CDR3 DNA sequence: TGTGCCAGCAGCTTAACGGTTGACAGGGGGCTAGGCTATGGCTACACCTTC. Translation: CASSLTVDRGLGYGYTF. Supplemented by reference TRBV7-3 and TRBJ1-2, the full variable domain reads GAGVSQTPSNKVTEKGKYVELRCDPISGHTALYWYRQSLGQGPEFLIYFQGTGAADDSGLPNDRFFAVRPEGSVSTLKIQRTERGDSAVYLCASSLTVDRGLGYGYTFGSGTRLTVV.

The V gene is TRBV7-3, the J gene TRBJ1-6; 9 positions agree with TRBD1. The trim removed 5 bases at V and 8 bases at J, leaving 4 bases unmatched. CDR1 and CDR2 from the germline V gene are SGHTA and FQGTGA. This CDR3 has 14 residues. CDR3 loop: CASSPTGGHSPLHF. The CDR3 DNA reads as TGTGCCAGCAGCCCGACAGGGGGTCATTCACCCCTCCACTTT.

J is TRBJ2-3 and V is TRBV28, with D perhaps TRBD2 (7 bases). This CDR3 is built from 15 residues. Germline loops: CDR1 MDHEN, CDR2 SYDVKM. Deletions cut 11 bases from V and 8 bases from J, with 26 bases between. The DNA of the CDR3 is TGTGCCTGCTCCGAGGGGGGCGGGAGCCCGGGTACGCAGTATTTT. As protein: CACSEGGGSPGTQYF.